A single sample is the source of the 13 T cell receptor beta chains below, sequenced in a study of blood T cell repertoires in COVID-19. The method was immunoSEQ multiplex PCR; TCRdb's version includes in-frame clones alone and lacks a portion of them. The table records roughly 110,000 clones, 88% of them present only once. The sample was peripheral blood. These receptors were collected from a woman aged 70 to 79 who had recovered from COVID-19.

This sequence joins TRBV5-1 and TRBJ1-5; a weak D match, TRBD1 (6 bases). This CDR3 is built from 20 residues. Germline CDR1 reads SGHRS; CDR2 reads YFSETQ. V was trimmed by 8 bases and J by 2 bases, leaving 32 bases between them. The chain's CDR3 is CARPVVQAGEGSTGNQPQHF. The CDR3 DNA is TGCGCCAGACCGGTGGTCCAGGCAGGGGAGGGTTCGACTGGCAATCAGCCCCAGCATTTT.

The chain links TRBV7-3 to TRBJ2-3, with 8 bases that match TRBD2. Germline lookup yields CDR1 SGHTA and CDR2 FQGTGA. This CDR3 has 13 amino acids. V lost 0 bases to trimming and J lost 14 bases; unmatched junction nucleotides: 7. The CDR3 protein is CASSLTAGGLPYF. Written as DNA, the CDR3 is TGTGCCAGCAGCTTAACTGCGGGGGGCTTGCCGTATTTT.

Comment on this clone: The same CDR3 also results from other DNA sequences found in this sample. The genes are TRBV9 and TRBJ2-1; D is unresolved. The CDR3 sequence is 14 residues long. The ends were cut back, 2 bases at V and 0 bases at J, with 6 bases in the middle. Per germline, CDR1 SGDLS and CDR2 YYNGEE. CDR3 region: CASSVASSYNEQFF. The CDR3 DNA reads TGTGCCAGCAGCGTCGCGAGCTCCTACAATGAGCAGTTCTTC.

This chain uses TRBV5-1 with TRBJ2-5, with D perhaps TRBD2 (6 bases). Looked up from germline, CDR1 is SGHRS and CDR2 is YFSETQ. Trimming removed 0 bases at V and 0 bases at J, with 9 bases between. The CDR3 extends over 15 amino acids. This chain's CDR3 is CASSLGGAYQETQYF. CDR3 DNA sequence: TGCGCCAGCAGCTTGGGCGGGGCGTACCAAGAGACCCAGTACTTC.

The chain combines TRBV11-2 with TRBJ2-7; the match to TRBD1 covers 9 bases. The CDR3 has 15 residues. V shed 5 bases and J 7 bases; nucleotides not matched to a gene: 12. Germline CDR1 and CDR2: SGHAT and FQNNGV. The CDR3 reads CASSTPTGGKMEQYF. The CDR3 bases are TGTGCCAGCAGCACCCCGACAGGGGGAAAAATGGAGCAGTACTTC.

The chain joins TRBV19 to TRBJ1-3, with D possibly TRBD1 on 5 matching bases. Trimming pared 5 bases from V and 1 base from J, leaving 9 bases between. CDR1 is LNHDA and CDR2 is SQIVND in the germline V gene (reference sequence). The CDR3 has 14 amino acids. Written as DNA, the CDR3 is TGTGCCAGTAGTTCGAGACAGTCTGGAAACACCATATATTTT. This codes for CASSSRQSGNTIYF.

The chain couples TRBV18 to TRBJ1-2; the match to TRBD1 covers 7 bases. Germline V lookup: CDR1 KGHSH, CDR2 LQKENI. Trimming at V came to 4 bases and at J to 4 bases, leaving 6 bases not matched to a gene. The CDR3 runs to 14 residues. The CDR3, as DNA: TGTGCCAGCTCACGGGACAGTACGGCCTATGGCTACACCTTC. Protein sequence: CASSRDSTAYGYTF. Variable domain in full (rest from reference TRBV18 and TRBJ1-2): NAGVMQNPRHLVRRRGQEARLRCSPMKGHSHVYWYRQLPEEGLKFMVYLQKENIIDESGMPKERFSAEFPKEGPSILRIQQVVRGDSAAYFCASSRDSTAYGYTFGSGTRLTVV.

This chain links TRBV9 with TRBJ2-3; 9 bases match TRBD2. The ends lost 1 base at V and 0 bases at J; junction bases unmatched: 9. Germline CDR1 reads SGDLS; CDR2 reads YYNGEE. CDR3 length: 18 amino acids. CDR3: CASSVSQAGGLSTDTQYF. The DNA for the CDR3 is TGTGCCAGCAGCGTAAGCCAAGCGGGAGGTCTTAGCACAGATACGCAGTATTTT.

The rearrangement joins TRBV7-8 to TRBJ2-1; 7 bases map to TRBD2. Germline CDR1 reads SGHVS; CDR2 reads FQNEAQ. This CDR3 contains 14 residues. V was pared by 2 bases and J by 7 bases, with 5 bases of the junction left unmatched. CDR3 amino acids: CASSLWGGNNEQFF. CDR3 in DNA: TGTGCCAGCAGCTTATGGGGGGGGAATAATGAGCAGTTCTTC.

This chain uses TRBV30 with TRBJ2-7; perhaps TRBD2 as D (6 bases). Germline V lookup: CDR1 GTSNPN, CDR2 SVGIG (reference sequence). The CDR3 extends over 14 amino acids. The DNA for the CDR3 is TGTGCGCGTGGGGGGTCGCTCCTTTTGGGAGAGCAGTACTTC. Protein product: CARGGSLLLGEQYF.

The chain has TRBV9 and TRBJ1-5; D remains unclear. The CDR3 loop spans 15 amino acids. Trimming pared 0 bases from V and 3 bases from J, leaving 10 bases between. In germline, CDR1 is SGDLS, CDR2 YYNGEE. As DNA, the CDR3 is TGTGCCAGCAGCGTAGGGCCTTCCCCCAATCAGCCCCAGCATTTT. It codes for CASSVGPSPNQPQHF.

V is TRBV7-9 and J is TRBJ1-2; D is possibly TRBD1 (5 bases). Trimming stripped 5 bases from V and 5 bases from J, with 18 bases between. From germline, CDR1 is SEHNR and CDR2 FQNEAQ (reference sequence). CDR3 length: 15 residues. This CDR3 reads CASSPWGRAEYGYTF. CDR3 bases: TGTGCCAGCAGCCCCTGGGGCAGGGCCGAATATGGCTACACCTTC. The variable domain in full, with the rest retrieved from reference TRBV7-9 and TRBJ1-2, is DTGVSQNPRHKITKRGQNVTFRCDPISEHNRLYWYRQTLGQGPEFLTYFQNEAQLEKSRLLSDRFSAERPKGSFSTLEIQRTEQGDSAMYLCASSPWGRAEYGYTFGSGTRLTVV.

V and J are TRBV9 and TRBJ2-1; 10 bases line up with TRBD2. The V segment lost 2 bases and the J segment 9 bases; nucleotides outside the gene matches: 5. The germline V gene encodes CDR1 SGDLS and CDR2 YYNGEE. CDR3 length: 14 amino acids. The CDR3 sequence is CASSVASGRGEQFF. CDR3 sequence (DNA): TGTGCCAGCAGCGTGGCTAGCGGGAGAGGTGAGCAGTTCTTC. Based on the CDR3 plus reference TRBV9 and TRBJ2-1, the full variable domain is DSGVTQTPKHLITATGQRVTLRCSPRSGDLSVYWYQQSLDQGLQFLIQYYNGEERAKGNILERFSAQQFPDLHSELNLSSLELGDSALYFCASSVASGRGEQFFGPGTRLTVL.